This record covers a single T cell receptor beta chain. Antigen: not known. This CDR3 has 15 residues. V gave up 4 bases and J gave up 0 bases, with 11 bases separating them. Germline assignment: CDR1 MRHNA and CDR2 SNTAGT. This record belongs to a study of cytomegalovirus exposure and HLA in healthy donors. Study overall: In an earlier analysis, around 100 million unique TCR beta sequences were found from about 180 million T cells. Study results and limitations: Later analysis showed most CMV-associated TCR beta chains appearing HLA-restricted.

The PCR had 60 Vbeta and 13 Jbeta primers. Here immunoSEQ multiplex PCR was the method, and the copy in TCRdb shows in-frame clones only, minus some. The sample yields 160,000 or so clones, 85% seen once. Donors counted as nominally healthy when sampled, yet unrecorded immune exposures were likely. The rearrangement uses TRBV6-4 and TRBJ2-3, with a tentative D call TRBD2 (5 bases). The source is a woman aged 18-35 years in good health and CMV-seronegative. Sequencing was carried out using PBMCs. The CDR3: CASSAGFASTDTQYF. CDR3 nucleotide sequence: TGTGCCAGCAGTGCGGGGTTTGCTAGCACAGATACGCAGTATTTT.